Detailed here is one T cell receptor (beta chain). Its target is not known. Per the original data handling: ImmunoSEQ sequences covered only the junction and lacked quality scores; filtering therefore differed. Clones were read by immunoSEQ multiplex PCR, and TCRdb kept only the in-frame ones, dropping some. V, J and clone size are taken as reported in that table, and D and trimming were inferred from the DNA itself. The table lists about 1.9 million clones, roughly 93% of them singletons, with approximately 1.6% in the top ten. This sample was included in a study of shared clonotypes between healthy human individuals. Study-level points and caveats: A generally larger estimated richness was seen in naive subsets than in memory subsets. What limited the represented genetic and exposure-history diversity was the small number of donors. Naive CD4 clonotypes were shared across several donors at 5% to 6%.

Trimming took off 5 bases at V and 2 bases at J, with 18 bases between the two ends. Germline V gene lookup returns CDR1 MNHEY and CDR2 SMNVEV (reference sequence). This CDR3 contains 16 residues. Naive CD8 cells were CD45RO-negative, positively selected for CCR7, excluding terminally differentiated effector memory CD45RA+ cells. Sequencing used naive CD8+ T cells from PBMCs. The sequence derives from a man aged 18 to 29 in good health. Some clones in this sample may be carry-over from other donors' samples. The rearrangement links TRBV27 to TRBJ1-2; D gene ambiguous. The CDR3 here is CASSPSTGSLNYGYTF. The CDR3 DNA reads TGTGCCAGCAGTCCAAGTACCGGGAGCCTCAACTATGGCTACACCTTC.